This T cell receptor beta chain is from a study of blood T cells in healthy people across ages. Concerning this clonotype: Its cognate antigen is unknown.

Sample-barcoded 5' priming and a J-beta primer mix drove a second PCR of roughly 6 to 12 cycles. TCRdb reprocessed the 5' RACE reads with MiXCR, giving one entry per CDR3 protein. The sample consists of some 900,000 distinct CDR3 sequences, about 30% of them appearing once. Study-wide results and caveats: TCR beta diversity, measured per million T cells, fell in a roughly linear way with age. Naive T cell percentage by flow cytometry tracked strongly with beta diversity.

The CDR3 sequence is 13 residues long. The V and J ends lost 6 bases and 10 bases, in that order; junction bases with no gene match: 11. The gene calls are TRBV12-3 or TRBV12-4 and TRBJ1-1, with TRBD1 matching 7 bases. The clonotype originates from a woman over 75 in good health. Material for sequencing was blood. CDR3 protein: CASSSGTEKGAFF. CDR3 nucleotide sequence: TGTGCCAGCAGCTCCGGGACAGAGAAAGGAGCTTTCTTT.